A selection of T cell receptor beta chains follows, all from one sample in a study of T cell changes during pregnancy in multiple sclerosis. Sequencing was performed with immunoSEQ multiplex PCR; in TCRdb, only in-frame clones are kept and a portion is missing. The data show 40,000 to 60,000 clones, roughly 94% seen once. Source: CD4+ T cells from peripheral blood mononuclear cells, taken in the third trimester of pregnancy. These TCRs come from a female donor with multiple sclerosis, enrolled in a pregnancy study. Each CDR3 is given without its conserved first and last residue. The order of the fields is CDR3 protein, V gene, J gene.

cdr3_aa: ASSYNRVNTEAF; v_call: TRBV27; j_call: TRBJ1-1
cdr3_aa: ASSQVSGEKLF; v_call: TRBV4-1; j_call: TRBJ1-4
cdr3_aa: ASYHRGLYGYT; v_call: TRBV19; j_call: TRBJ1-2
cdr3_aa: ASSLLAGEEQY; v_call: TRBV11-1; j_call: TRBJ2-7
cdr3_aa: ASSFEGSNSPLH; v_call: TRBV5-1; j_call: TRBJ1-6
cdr3_aa: ASSRTGDPNTEAF; v_call: TRBV5-6; j_call: TRBJ1-1
cdr3_aa: ASTTGSANYGYT; v_call: TRBV6-5; j_call: TRBJ1-2
cdr3_aa: ASRGTNQPQH; v_call: TRBV6-6; j_call: TRBJ1-5
cdr3_aa: ASSPGGTYEQY; v_call: TRBV7-2; j_call: TRBJ2-7
cdr3_aa: AGQGAGDTEAF; v_call: TRBV18; j_call: TRBJ1-1
cdr3_aa: ASSLGHDYEQY; v_call: TRBV5-1; j_call: TRBJ2-7
cdr3_aa: ASSLRQGNTEAF; v_call: TRBV7-8; j_call: TRBJ1-1
cdr3_aa: ASSSLRDEQY; v_call: TRBV5-4; j_call: TRBJ2-7
cdr3_aa: ASTGGFKNIQY; v_call: TRBV5-6; j_call: TRBJ2-4
cdr3_aa: ASSRGAGGRETQY; v_call: TRBV19; j_call: TRBJ2-5
cdr3_aa: ASSDRSTDTQY; v_call: TRBV19; j_call: TRBJ2-3
cdr3_aa: ASSPMGGAGISPLH; v_call: TRBV18; j_call: TRBJ1-6
cdr3_aa: ASSRSGGPGNEQF; v_call: TRBV7-2; j_call: TRBJ2-1
cdr3_aa: ASSFGTRGQETQY; v_call: TRBV5-1; j_call: TRBJ2-5
cdr3_aa: ASSQDIGGNTEAF; v_call: TRBV14; j_call: TRBJ1-1
cdr3_aa: ASSVDREVRETQY; v_call: TRBV9; j_call: TRBJ2-5
cdr3_aa: ASSWGLAGGRTPYEQY; v_call: TRBV5-1; j_call: TRBJ2-7
cdr3_aa: ASSSSGQGNGQPQH; v_call: TRBV7-8; j_call: TRBJ1-5
cdr3_aa: ASSLGGPEKHAF; v_call: TRBV28; j_call: TRBJ1-1
cdr3_aa: AWDRQGNTEAF; v_call: TRBV30; j_call: TRBJ1-1
cdr3_aa: ASSGRTVQETQY; v_call: TRBV7-9; j_call: TRBJ2-5
cdr3_aa: ASSITGTDSPLH; v_call: TRBV9; j_call: TRBJ1-6
cdr3_aa: ASSSGSYNSPLH; v_call: TRBV18; j_call: TRBJ1-6
cdr3_aa: ASSDSSNTEAF; v_call: TRBV6-4; j_call: TRBJ1-1
cdr3_aa: ASSLYSQGGSPLH; v_call: TRBV11-2; j_call: TRBJ1-6
cdr3_aa: ASSRGQGALDEQY; v_call: TRBV5-6; j_call: TRBJ2-7
cdr3_aa: ASTRGMGDTQY; v_call: TRBV12-5; j_call: TRBJ2-3
cdr3_aa: ANIAINLGAYGYT; v_call: TRBV7-9; j_call: TRBJ1-2
cdr3_aa: ASSEFRGNTYNEQF; v_call: TRBV6-1; j_call: TRBJ2-1
cdr3_aa: ASSLSGQGGTASGNTIY; v_call: TRBV5-1; j_call: TRBJ1-3
cdr3_aa: ASSLGSGGIYNEQF; v_call: TRBV5-1; j_call: TRBJ2-1
cdr3_aa: ASSEGQELAKNIQY; v_call: TRBV6-1; j_call: TRBJ2-4
cdr3_aa: ASSEGPLAGWTDTQY; v_call: TRBV2; j_call: TRBJ2-3
cdr3_aa: ASSSIAGAFQETQY; v_call: TRBV27; j_call: TRBJ2-5
cdr3_aa: ASSPPGGQSNTIY; v_call: TRBV4-1; j_call: TRBJ1-3
cdr3_aa: ASSGTVQAF; v_call: TRBV2; j_call: TRBJ1-1
cdr3_aa: ASSLFPGQSYEQY; v_call: TRBV11-3; j_call: TRBJ2-7
cdr3_aa: ASSPEPGLAGGRDTQY; v_call: TRBV13; j_call: TRBJ2-3